These 13 T cell receptor beta chains came from one sample sequenced in a study of blood T cell repertoires in COVID-19. TCRdb keeps only in-frame clones here, not all; method: immunoSEQ multiplex PCR. The data contain about 76,000 clones, 90% of them singletons. Material for sequencing was peripheral blood. These receptors all stem from a woman aged 50 to 60 in a cohort sampled during active COVID-19.

The gene calls are TRBV2 and TRBJ2-7, with D perhaps matching TRBD1 (6 bases). CDR3 length equals 19 residues. Trimming pared 6 bases from V and 1 base from J, leaving 28 bases between. Germline V gives CDR1 SNHLY, CDR2 FYNNEI. This CDR3 is CASRADSIDRSWLSYEQYF. CDR3 nucleotides: TGTGCCAGCAGGGCCGACTCCATCGACAGGTCGTGGCTTTCCTACGAGCAGTACTTC.

The chain uses TRBV3-1 (or the pseudogene TRBV3-2) and TRBJ2-3; D not certain. V was shortened by 0 bases and J by 11 bases, with 15 bases between the two germline ends. The CDR3 is 14 amino acids. Germline V gene sequence: CDR1 LGHDT, CDR2 YNNKEL (reference sequence). The CDR3: CASSQDLNLVGQYF. CDR3 in DNA: TGTGCCAGCAGCCAAGATCTAAACCTAGTTGGGCAGTATTTT.

The V call is TRBV5-1, the J call TRBJ2-2, with 13 bases aligning to TRBD2. Germline CDR1 reads SGHRS; CDR2 reads YFSETQ. CDR3 size: 16 residues. V trimming: 3 bases; J trimming: 3 bases; junction bases outside the gene matches: 2. In DNA form, the CDR3 reads TGCGCCAGCAGCTCAGGACTAGCGGGAGACACCGGGGAGCTGTTTTTT. Amino acid sequence: CASSSGLAGDTGELFF.

The V and J genes are TRBV5-1 and TRBJ2-1; 8 nucleotides line up with TRBD1. The CDR3 runs 16 residues. CDR1 is SGHRS, CDR2 YFSETQ, per germline. V dropped 0 bases and J dropped 2; count of bases not matched to a gene: 4. CDR3 DNA: TGCGCCAGCAGCTTGGACGGGACAGGACCCTACAATGAGCAGTTCTTC. Translation gives CASSLDGTGPYNEQFF.

V gene TRBV2 combines with J gene TRBJ2-1, with TRBD2 matching 10 bases. Trimming took 1 base from V and 6 from J; bases not matched to a gene: 3. CDR3 size: 15 residues. Germline V CDR1 and CDR2: SNHLY, FYNNEI. The CDR3 protein is CASSEESSGSNEQFF. CDR3 coding DNA: TGTGCCAGCAGTGAAGAGTCTAGCGGGAGCAATGAGCAGTTCTTC.

This rearrangement joins TRBV7-9 to TRBJ1-5; 8 bases are a match to TRBD1. Germline values: CDR1 SEHNR, CDR2 FQNEAQ (reference sequence). Trimming took 5 bases from V and 7 from J; bases not matched to a gene: 7. CDR3 length: 14 amino acids. This chain's CDR3 is CASSPGTGQQPQHF. In DNA, the CDR3 is TGTGCCAGCAGCCCAGGGACAGGTCAGCAGCCCCAGCATTTT.

The J gene is TRBJ1-3, the V gene TRBV18, with D uncertain. CDR3 length: 17 amino acids. Trimming removed 1 base from V and 2 bases from J, with 15 bases in between. Germline-derived CDR1 and CDR2 are KGHSH and LQKENI. The CDR3 DNA follows: TGTGCCAGCTCACCACTCCCTGGGGAGTCCCCTGGAAACACCATATATTTT. It is translated as CASSPLPGESPGNTIYF.

This clone has just one count. The V gene is TRBV18, the J gene TRBJ2-2, with 10 bases that match TRBD2. This CDR3 is built from 16 residues. Germline CDR1 reads KGHSH; CDR2 reads LQKENI. The V segment lost 3 bases and the J segment 3 bases; nucleotides outside the gene matches: 4. The CDR3 loop is CASSPQTSGYTGELFF. The CDR3 DNA reads TGTGCCAGCTCACCCCAGACTAGCGGGTACACCGGGGAGCTGTTTTTT.

V and J are TRBV7-8 and TRBJ2-1; 7 nucleotides align to TRBD1. With V trimmed by 7 bases and J by 10 bases, 10 bases remained unmatched. This CDR3 is 13 amino acids long. CDR1 and CDR2 from the germline V gene are SGHVS and FQNEAQ. For the CDR3, the DNA is TGTGCCAGCACCCCTACAGGGGTACGGGAGCAGTTCTTC. Protein product: CASTPTGVREQFF.

This clone was counted once. The DNA of the CDR3 is TGTGCCAGCAGCCAAGAGAGGTGGGGACAGGGATTTGCCGGGGAGCTGTTTTTT. Translated: CASSQERWGQGFAGELFF. The chain carries TRBV14 and TRBJ2-2, with TRBD1 matching 9 bases. CDR1 is SGHDN and CDR2 is FVKESK in the germline V gene. This CDR3 spans 18 amino acids. V trimming: 0 bases; J trimming: 6 bases; junction bases outside the gene matches: 11.

The V gene is TRBV27, the J gene TRBJ2-5; no definite D call. V was clipped by 5 bases and J by 0 bases, with 4 bases between them. Per germline, CDR1 MNHEY and CDR2 SMNVEV (reference sequence). The CDR3 is made up of 12 amino acids. The CDR3 protein is CASSEYQETQYF. The CDR3 DNA reads as TGTGCCAGCAGTGAGTACCAAGAGACCCAGTACTTC.

The J gene is TRBJ1-1, the V gene TRBV10-3; 7 bases line up with TRBD1. Trimming removed 11 bases from V and 3 bases from J; junction bases left unmatched: 6. This CDR3 is built from 12 residues. Germline CDR1 is ENHRY and CDR2 is SYGVKD. This CDR3 reads CAAQGGDTEAFF. CDR3 sequence (DNA): TGTGCCGCCCAGGGGGGCGACACTGAAGCTTTCTTT.

This chain links TRBV28 with TRBJ1-2; 10 positions match TRBD1. This CDR3 contains 17 residues. Looked up from germline, CDR1 is MDHEN and CDR2 is SYDVKM. The V and J ends lost 1 base and 8 bases, in that order; junction bases with no gene match: 13. The CDR3 sequence is CASSLYLSGTGVTGYTF. CDR3 DNA: TGTGCCAGCAGTTTATACCTTTCCGGGACAGGGGTAACAGGCTACACCTTC.